This T cell receptor beta chain stems from a study of T cell responses to AZD1222 COVID-19 vaccine. Findings and limits, study-wide: Reportedly, nearly half the spike-specific TCRs target unmutated variant regions. There were mostly white British donors and more females than males, and clonal diversity was possibly underestimated. Spike was spanned by vaccine-associated CD4 TCRs, with dominance at 160-218 and 743-854. Recipients of two AZD1222 doses showed rising Spike-specific TCR breadth and depth.

A remark on this clone: The antigen is undetermined.

Trimming took off 4 bases at V and 4 bases at J, with 12 bases between the two ends. The CDR3 has 14 residues. Germline lookup yields CDR1 KGHDR and CDR2 SFDVKD. Using immunoSEQ multiplex PCR, the repertoire was profiled, and TCRdb retains in-frame clones only, with some absent. The table records around 110,000 clones, 75% to 90% of them present only once. The J gene is TRBJ1-2, the V gene TRBV24-1; D perhaps matches TRBD1 (5 bases). Sequences were derived from peripheral blood, sampled on day 0 of MenACWY control vaccination. The clonotype was recovered from an adult in good health. CDR3 DNA sequence: TGTGCCACCAGTGACCTAGACAGTTCCTATGGCTACACCTTC. Protein product: CATSDLDSSYGYTF.